This T cell receptor beta chain was captured by sequencing in a study of CD8+ T cells in alopecia areata. Study details: The tofacitinib course ran for 6 to 18 months and was followed by 6 months off drug.

Study-wide results and limits: TCR sharing across patients was less clear than in mice, possibly HLA-related. Both scalp clonality and the expanded CD8+ clones among the top 100 showed a significant decrease with tofacitinib. Lesional scalp displayed greater clonality than normal scalp, most notably in alopecia totalis/universalis.

Regarding this clone: Antigen specificity is unknown.

Specified treatment: oral pan-JAK inhibitor, 5-10 mg twice daily. Sequencing relied on a cDNA template that was reverse transcribed from extracted RNA. TCRdb keeps only in-frame clones here, not all; method: immunoSEQ multiplex PCR. The table lists fewer than 250,000 clones, more than 55% of them singletons. The CDR3 has 14 residues. CDR1 is SGDLS, CDR2 YYNGEE, per germline. Trimming took off 0 bases at V and 1 base at J, with 7 bases between the two ends. This rearrangement joins TRBV9 to TRBJ1-1; D perhaps matches TRBD1 (5 bases). This receptor was identified in a human donor with alopecia areata. The sequenced sample was CD4+ T cells sorted from blood, obtained at week 4, from a patient treated with tofacitinib. The CDR3 here is CASSVATGNTEAFF. CDR3 sequence (DNA): TGTGCCAGCAGCGTAGCCACAGGGAACACTGAAGCTTTCTTT.